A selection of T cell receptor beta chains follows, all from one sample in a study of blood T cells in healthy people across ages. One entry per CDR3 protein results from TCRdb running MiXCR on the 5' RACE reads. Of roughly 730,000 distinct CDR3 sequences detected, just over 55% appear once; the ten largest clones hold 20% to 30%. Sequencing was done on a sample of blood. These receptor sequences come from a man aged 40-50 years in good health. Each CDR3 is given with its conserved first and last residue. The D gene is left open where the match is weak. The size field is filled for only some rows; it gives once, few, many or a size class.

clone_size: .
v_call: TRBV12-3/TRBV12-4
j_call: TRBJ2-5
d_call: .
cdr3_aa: CASSNRGNQETQYF
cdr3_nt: TGTGCCAGCAGCAATCGAGGGAACCAAGAGACCCAGTACTTC

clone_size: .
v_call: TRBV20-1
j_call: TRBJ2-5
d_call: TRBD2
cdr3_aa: CSAREMGAGGFQETQYF
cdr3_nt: TGCAGTGCTAGAGAGATGGGAGCGGGGGGCTTTCAAGAGACCCAGTACTTC

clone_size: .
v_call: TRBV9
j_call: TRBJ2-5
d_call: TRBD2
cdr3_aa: CASSVGRVREETQYF
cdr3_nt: TGTGCCAGCAGCGTGGGGAGGGTGAGGGAAGAGACCCAGTACTTC

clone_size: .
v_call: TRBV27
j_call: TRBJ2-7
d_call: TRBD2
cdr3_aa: CASRGRAGFIEQYF
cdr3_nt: TGTGCCAGCAGGGGACGAGCGGGATTTATCGAGCAGTACTTC

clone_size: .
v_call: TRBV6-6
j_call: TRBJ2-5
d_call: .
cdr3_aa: CASSAQGQETQYF
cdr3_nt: TGTGCCAGCAGTGCGCAGGGGCAAGAGACCCAGTACTTC

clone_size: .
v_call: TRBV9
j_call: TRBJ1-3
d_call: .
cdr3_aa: CASSVDPRPSGNTIYF
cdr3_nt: TGTGCCAGCAGCGTAGATCCTAGGCCCTCTGGAAACACCATATATTTT

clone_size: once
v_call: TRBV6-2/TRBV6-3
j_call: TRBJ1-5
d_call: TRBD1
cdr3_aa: CASSYIFAAGGGNQPQHF
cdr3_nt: TGTGCCAGCAGTTACATCTTCGCGGCAGGGGGCGGCAATCAGCCCCAGCATTTT

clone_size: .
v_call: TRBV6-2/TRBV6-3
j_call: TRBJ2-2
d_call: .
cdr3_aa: CASSPIGGGLTGKLFF
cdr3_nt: TGTGCCAGCAGCCCTATTGGAGGGGGCTTAACCGGGAAGCTGTTTTTT

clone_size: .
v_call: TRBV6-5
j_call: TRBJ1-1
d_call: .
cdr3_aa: CASRPVLDKGAFF
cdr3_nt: TGTGCCAGCAGGCCCGTCCTTGACAAAGGAGCTTTCTTT

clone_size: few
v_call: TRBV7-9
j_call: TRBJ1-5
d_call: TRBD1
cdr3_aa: CASSLDSQGVSNQPQHF
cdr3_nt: TGTGCCAGCAGCTTAGATAGTCAGGGGGTGAGCAATCAGCCCCAGCATTTT

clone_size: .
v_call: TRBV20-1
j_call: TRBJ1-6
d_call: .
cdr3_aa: CSARAGQQNSPLHF
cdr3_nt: TGCAGTGCTAGAGCCGGACAGCAAAATTCACCCCTCCACTTT

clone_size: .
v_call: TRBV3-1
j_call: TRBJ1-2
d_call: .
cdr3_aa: CASSPQFRGVLYGYTF
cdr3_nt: TGTGCCAGCAGCCCACAGTTCCGGGGAGTTTTGTATGGCTACACCTTC

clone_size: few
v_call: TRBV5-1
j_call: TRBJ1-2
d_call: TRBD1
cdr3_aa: CASSLEDRDYGYTF
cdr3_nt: TGCGCCAGCAGCTTGGAAGACAGGGACTATGGCTACACCTTC

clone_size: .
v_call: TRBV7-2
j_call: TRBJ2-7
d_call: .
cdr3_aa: CASSASRGGYNEQYF
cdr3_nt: TGTGCCAGCAGCGCGAGTAGGGGGGGCTACAATGAGCAGTACTTC

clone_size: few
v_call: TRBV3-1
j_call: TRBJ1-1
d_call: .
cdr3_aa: CASSRVGAPSPEAFF
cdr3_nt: TGTGCCAGCAGCCGAGTGGGGGCACCGAGCCCTGAAGCTTTCTTT

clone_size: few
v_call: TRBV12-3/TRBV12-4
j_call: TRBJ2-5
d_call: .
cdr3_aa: CASSPRTRQETQYF
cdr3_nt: TGTGCCAGCAGCCCGCGGACCAGACAAGAGACCCAGTACTTC

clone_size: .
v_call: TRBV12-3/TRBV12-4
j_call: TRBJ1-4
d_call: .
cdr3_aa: CASRVTGFNEKLFF
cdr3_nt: TGTGCCAGCAGGGTGACAGGCTTTAATGAAAAACTGTTTTTT

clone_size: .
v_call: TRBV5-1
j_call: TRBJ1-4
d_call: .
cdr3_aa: CASSLEPRNHGEKLFF
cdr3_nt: TGCGCCAGCAGCTTGGAACCCCGAAACCACGGTGAAAAACTGTTTTTT

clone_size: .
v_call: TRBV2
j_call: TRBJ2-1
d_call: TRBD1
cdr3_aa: CASSETGGQGANEQFF
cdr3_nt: TGTGCCAGCAGTGAAACTGGGGGACAGGGGGCGAATGAGCAGTTCTTC

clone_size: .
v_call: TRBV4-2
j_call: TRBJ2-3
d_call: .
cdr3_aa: CASSLLGDPSTDTQYF
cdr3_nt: TGTGCCAGCAGCCTATTGGGGGACCCCAGCACAGATACGCAGTATTTT

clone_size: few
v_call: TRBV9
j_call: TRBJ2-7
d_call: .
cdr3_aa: CASSVEVVPYEQYF
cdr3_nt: TGTGCCAGCAGCGTAGAGGTAGTTCCCTACGAGCAGTACTTC

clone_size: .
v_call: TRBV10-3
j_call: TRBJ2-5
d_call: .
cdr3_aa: CATLDRDIGQETQYF
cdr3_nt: TGTGCCACCCTTGACCGGGACATAGGCCAAGAGACCCAGTACTTC